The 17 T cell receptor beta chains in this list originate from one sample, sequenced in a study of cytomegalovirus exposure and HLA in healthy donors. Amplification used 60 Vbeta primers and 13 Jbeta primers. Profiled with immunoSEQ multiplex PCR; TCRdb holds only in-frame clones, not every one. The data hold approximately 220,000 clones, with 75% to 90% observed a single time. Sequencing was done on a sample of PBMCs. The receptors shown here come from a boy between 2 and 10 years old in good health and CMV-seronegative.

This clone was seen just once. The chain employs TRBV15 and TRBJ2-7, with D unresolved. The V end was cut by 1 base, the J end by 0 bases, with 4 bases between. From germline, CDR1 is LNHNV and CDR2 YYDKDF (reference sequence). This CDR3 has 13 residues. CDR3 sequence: CATSRGLSYEQYF. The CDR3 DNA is TGTGCCACCAGCAGAGGTCTCTCCTACGAGCAGTACTTC. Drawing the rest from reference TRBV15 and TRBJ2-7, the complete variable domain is DAMVIQNPRYQVTQFGKPVTLSCSQTLNHNVMYWYQQKSSQAPKLLFHYYDKDFNNEADTPDNFQSRRPNTSFCFLDIRSPGLGDTAMYLCATSRGLSYEQYFGPGTRLTVT.

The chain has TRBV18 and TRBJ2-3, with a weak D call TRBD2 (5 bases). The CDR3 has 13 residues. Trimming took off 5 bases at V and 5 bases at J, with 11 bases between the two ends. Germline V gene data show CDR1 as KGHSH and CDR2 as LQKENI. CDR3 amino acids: CASSSSGGDTQYF. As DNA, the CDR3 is TGTGCCAGCTCATCCTCAGGAGGAGATACGCAGTATTTT.

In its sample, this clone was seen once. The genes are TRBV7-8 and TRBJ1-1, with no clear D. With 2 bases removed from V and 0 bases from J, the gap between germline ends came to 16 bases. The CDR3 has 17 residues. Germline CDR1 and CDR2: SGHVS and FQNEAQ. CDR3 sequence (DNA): TGTGCCAGCAGCTTACCCGGAGGGCTGGGGATGAACACTGAAGCTTTCTTT. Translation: CASSLPGGLGMNTEAFF.

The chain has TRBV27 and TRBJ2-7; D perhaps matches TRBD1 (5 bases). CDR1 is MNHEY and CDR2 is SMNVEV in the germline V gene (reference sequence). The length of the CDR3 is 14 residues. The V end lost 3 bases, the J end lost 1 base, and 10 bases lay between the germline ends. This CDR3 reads CASSLAGISYEQYF. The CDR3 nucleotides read TGTGCCAGCAGTTTGGCAGGGATATCCTACGAGCAGTACTTC.

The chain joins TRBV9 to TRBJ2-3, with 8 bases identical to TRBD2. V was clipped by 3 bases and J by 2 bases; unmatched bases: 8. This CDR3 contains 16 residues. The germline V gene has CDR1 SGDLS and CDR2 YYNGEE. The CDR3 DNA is TGTGCCAGCAGCGCCTTAGCGGGGTCCAACACAGATACGCAGTATTTT. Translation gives CASSALAGSNTDTQYF.

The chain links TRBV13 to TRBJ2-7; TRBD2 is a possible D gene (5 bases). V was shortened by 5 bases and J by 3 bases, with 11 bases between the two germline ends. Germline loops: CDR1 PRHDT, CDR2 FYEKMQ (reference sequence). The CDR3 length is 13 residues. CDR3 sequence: CASSLRVGYEQYF. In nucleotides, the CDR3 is TGTGCCAGCAGCCTGAGGGTAGGCTACGAGCAGTACTTC.

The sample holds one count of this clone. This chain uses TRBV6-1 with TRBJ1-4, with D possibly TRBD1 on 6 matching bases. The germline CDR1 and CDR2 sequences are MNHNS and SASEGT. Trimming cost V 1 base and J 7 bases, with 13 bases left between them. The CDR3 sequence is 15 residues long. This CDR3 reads CASSEVWGGREKLFF. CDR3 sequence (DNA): TGTGCCAGCAGTGAAGTTTGGGGGGGGCGTGAAAAACTGTTTTTT.

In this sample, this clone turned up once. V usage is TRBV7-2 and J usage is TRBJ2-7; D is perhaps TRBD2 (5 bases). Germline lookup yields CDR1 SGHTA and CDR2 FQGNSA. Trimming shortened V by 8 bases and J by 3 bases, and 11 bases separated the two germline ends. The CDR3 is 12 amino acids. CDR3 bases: TGTGCCAGCTCGAGGAGGTTCTACGAGCAGTACTTC. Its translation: CASSRRFYEQYF.

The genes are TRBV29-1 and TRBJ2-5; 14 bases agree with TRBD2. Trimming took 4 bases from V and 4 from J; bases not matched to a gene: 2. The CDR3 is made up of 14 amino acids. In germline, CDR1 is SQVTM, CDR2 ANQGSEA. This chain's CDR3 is CSVGLAGGLETQYF. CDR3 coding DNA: TGCAGCGTTGGACTAGCGGGAGGGCTAGAGACCCAGTACTTC. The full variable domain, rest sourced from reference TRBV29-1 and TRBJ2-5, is SAVISQKPSRDICQRGTSLTIQCQVDSQVTMMFWYRQQPGQSLTLIATANQGSEATYESGFVIDKFPISRPNLTFSTLTVSNMSPEDSSIYLCSVGLAGGLETQYFGPGTRLLVL.

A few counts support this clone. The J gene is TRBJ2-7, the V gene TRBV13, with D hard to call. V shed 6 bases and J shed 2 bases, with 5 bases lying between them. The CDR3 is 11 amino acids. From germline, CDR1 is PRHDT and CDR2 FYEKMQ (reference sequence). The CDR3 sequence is CASSVAYEQYF. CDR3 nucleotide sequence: TGTGCCAGCAGTGTCGCCTACGAGCAGTACTTC.

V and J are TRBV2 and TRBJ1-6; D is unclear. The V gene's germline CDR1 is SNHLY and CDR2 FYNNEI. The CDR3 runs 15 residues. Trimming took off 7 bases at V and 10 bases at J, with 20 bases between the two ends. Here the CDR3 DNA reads TGTGCCAGCACCGGGAGTAGGATCCGTTTATCACCCCTCCACTTT. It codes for CASTGSRIRLSPLHF.

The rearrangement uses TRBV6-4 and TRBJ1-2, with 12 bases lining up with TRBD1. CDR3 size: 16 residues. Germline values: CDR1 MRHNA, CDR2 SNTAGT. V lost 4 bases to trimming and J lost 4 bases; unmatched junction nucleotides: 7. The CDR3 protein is CASSAGTGGLSYGYTF. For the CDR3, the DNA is TGTGCCAGCAGTGCCGGGACAGGGGGCTTGAGCTATGGCTACACCTTC.

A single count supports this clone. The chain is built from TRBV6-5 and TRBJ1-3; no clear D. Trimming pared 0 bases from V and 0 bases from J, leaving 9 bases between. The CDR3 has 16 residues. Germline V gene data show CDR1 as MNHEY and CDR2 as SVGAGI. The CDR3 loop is CASSYSAGGSGNTIYF. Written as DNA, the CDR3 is TGTGCCAGCAGTTACTCCGCAGGAGGCTCTGGAAACACCATATATTTT.

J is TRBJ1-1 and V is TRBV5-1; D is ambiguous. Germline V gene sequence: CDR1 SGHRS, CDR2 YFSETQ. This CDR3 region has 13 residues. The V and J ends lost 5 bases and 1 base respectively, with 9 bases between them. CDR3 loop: CASRSPTNTEAFF. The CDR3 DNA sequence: TGCGCCAGCAGGAGTCCAACGAACACTGAAGCTTTCTTT.

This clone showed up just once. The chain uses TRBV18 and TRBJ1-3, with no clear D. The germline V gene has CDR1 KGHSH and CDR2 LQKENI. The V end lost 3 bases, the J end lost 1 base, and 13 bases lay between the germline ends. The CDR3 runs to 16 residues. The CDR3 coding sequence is TGTGCCAGCTCACCCCCTCCTCACTGGTCTGGAAACACCATATATTTT. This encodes CASSPPPHWSGNTIYF.

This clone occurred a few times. The CDR3 nucleotides are TGCAGCGTCAAGGGACAGGTGGAGAACACTGAAGCTTTCTTT. Its protein is CSVKGQVENTEAFF. The chain carries TRBV29-1 and TRBJ1-1; 8 positions match TRBD1. With V trimmed by 6 bases and J by 1 base, 7 bases remained unmatched. The CDR3 is 14 residues long. Germline V lookup: CDR1 SQVTM, CDR2 ANQGSEA. Full variable domain (outside the CDR3, taken from reference TRBV29-1 and TRBJ1-1): SAVISQKPSRDICQRGTSLTIQCQVDSQVTMMFWYRQQPGQSLTLIATANQGSEATYESGFVIDKFPISRPNLTFSTLTVSNMSPEDSSIYLCSVKGQVENTEAFFGQGTRLTVV.

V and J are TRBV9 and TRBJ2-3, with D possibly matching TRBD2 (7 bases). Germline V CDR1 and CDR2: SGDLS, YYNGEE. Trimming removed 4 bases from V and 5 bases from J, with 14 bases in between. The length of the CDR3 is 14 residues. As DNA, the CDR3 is TGTGCCAGCAGCAGGGGGGGGCAGGAAGATACGCAGTATTTT. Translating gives CASSRGGQEDTQYF.